This entry lists 5 T cell receptor beta chains sequenced from one sample in a study of T cell repertoires in cytomegalovirus infection (dated by TCRdb to the late 2010s). Sequencing used an Illumina HiSeq 1500. TCRdb reran the public reads through fastp at Q25 and MiXCR, keeping productive beta chains. Each CDR3 protein gets just one entry, which takes the most common genes and DNA from the rows behind it. Recorded for this sample are just under 550,000 distinct CDR3 sequences; 26% of them occurred a single time. About 13% of the sample lies in the top ten. The specimen sequenced was PBMCs. The receptor set was obtained from a human donor in good health (CMV status not recorded). Some clones in this sample may be carry-over from other donors' samples.

The chain combines TRBV5-1 with TRBJ2-5; maybe TRBD2 (6 bases). The CDR3 contains 15 residues. Germline lookup yields CDR1 SGHRS and CDR2 YFSETQ. Deletions cut 4 bases from V and 2 bases from J, with 15 bases between. The CDR3 here is CASSLQDYIQETQYF. The DNA of the CDR3 is TGCGCCAGCAGCCTCCAGGACTACATACAAGAGACCCAGTACTTC.

This clonotype has just a few counts. The chain is built from TRBV7-9 and TRBJ1-6; D not certain. The V gene's germline CDR1 is SEHNR and CDR2 FQNEAQ (reference sequence). The CDR3 has 16 amino acids. V lost 5 bases to trimming and J lost 4 bases, with 15 bases between them. Here the CDR3 reads CASSLRTPDYNSPLHF. CDR3 DNA: TGTGCCAGCAGCCTACGTACCCCCGATTATAATTCACCCCTCCACTTT.

This clonotype was detected a few times. The chain couples TRBV7-9 to TRBJ2-3, with D perhaps TRBD2 (6 bases). The CDR3 is 16 residues long. The V gene lost 0 bases and the J gene lost 4 bases, with 14 bases spanning the gap. From germline, CDR1 is SEHNR and CDR2 FQNEAQ (reference sequence). CDR3 nucleotides: TGTGCCAGCAGCTTAGCGTTTGGAGGGTCCCCAGATACGCAGTATTTT. Its translation: CASSLAFGGSPDTQYF.

This clonotype showed up just a few times. This chain uses TRBV10-3 with TRBJ2-7; D is perhaps TRBD1 (6 bases). Trimming took off 2 bases at V and 0 bases at J, with 14 bases between the two ends. The CDR3 runs to 16 residues. Germline lookup yields CDR1 ENHRY and CDR2 SYGVKD. The CDR3 protein is CAISEPGHLSSYEQYF. The CDR3, as DNA: TGTGCCATCAGTGAGCCGGGACACCTTAGCTCCTACGAGCAGTACTTC.

The J gene is TRBJ2-1, the V gene TRBV28; 11 bases fit TRBD2. Germline CDR1 MDHEN, CDR2 SYDVKM. The CDR3 has 15 amino acids. Trimming cost V 3 bases and J 9 bases; bases outside gene matches: 7. The CDR3 sequence: CASSLVSGRAGEQFF. As DNA, the CDR3 is TGTGCCAGCAGTTTGGTTAGCGGGAGGGCCGGTGAGCAGTTCTTC.